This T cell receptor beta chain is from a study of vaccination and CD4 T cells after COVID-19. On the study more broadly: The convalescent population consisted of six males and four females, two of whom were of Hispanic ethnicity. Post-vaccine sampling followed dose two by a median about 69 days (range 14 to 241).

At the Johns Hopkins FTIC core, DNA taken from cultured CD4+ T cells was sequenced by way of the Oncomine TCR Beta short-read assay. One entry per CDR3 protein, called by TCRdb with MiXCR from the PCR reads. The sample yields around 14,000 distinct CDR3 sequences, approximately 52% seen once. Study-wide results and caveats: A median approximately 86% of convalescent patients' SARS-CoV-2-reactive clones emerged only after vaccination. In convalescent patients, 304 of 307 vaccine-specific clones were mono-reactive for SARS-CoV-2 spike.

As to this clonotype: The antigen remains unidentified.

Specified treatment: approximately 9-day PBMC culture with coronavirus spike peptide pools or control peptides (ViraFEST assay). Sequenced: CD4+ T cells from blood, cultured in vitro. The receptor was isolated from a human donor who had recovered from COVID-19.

The DNA of the CDR3 is TGTGCCAGCCAGACAGGGAACTATGGCTACACCTTC. Its protein is CASQTGNYGYTF. The J gene is TRBJ1-2, the V gene TRBV6-1; 7 bases fit TRBD1. The J segment lost 2 bases and the V segment lost 8 bases, leaving 2 bases of the junction unmatched. Germline-derived CDR1 and CDR2 are MNHNS and SASEGT. The CDR3 extends over 12 amino acids.